Below are 21 T cell receptor beta chains sequenced from a single sample in a study of control samples from healthy donors and cancer patients. Using immunoSEQ multiplex PCR, the repertoire was profiled, and TCRdb retains in-frame clones only, with some absent. The table lists fewer than 15,000 clones, 60% to 85% of them singletons. The sample was formalin-fixed, paraffin-embedded tissue. These receptors originate from a male donor with melanoma.

The rearrangement joins TRBV5-6 to TRBJ2-3; 8 positions match TRBD1. Unmatched junction bases numbered 9, after V lost 1 base and J lost 8 bases. The CDR3 is 15 amino acids. Germline CDR1 and CDR2: SGHDT and YYEEEE. This CDR3 is CASSLIARGLATQYF. As DNA, the CDR3 is TGTGCCAGCAGCTTGATAGCCAGGGGGCTCGCTACGCAGTATTTT.

The V call is TRBV7-9, the J call TRBJ1-3; D ambiguous. The CDR3 contains 14 residues. Germline loops: CDR1 SEHNR, CDR2 FQNEAQ (reference sequence). V was shortened by 3 bases and J by 1 base, with 7 bases between the two germline ends. The DNA for the CDR3 is TGTGCCAGCAGCTTCGGAGAGTCTGGAAACACCATATATTTT. This codes for CASSFGESGNTIYF.

The chain carries TRBV20-1 and TRBJ2-3, with D possibly being TRBD2 (5 bases). Germline V gene lookup returns CDR1 DFQATT and CDR2 SNEGSKA (reference sequence). This CDR3 region has 11 residues. Trimming cost V 2 bases and J 6 bases, with 6 bases left between them. CDR3 in amino acids: CSARRGDTQYF. The CDR3 bases are TGCAGTGCTAGAAGAGGGGATACGCAGTATTTT.

The V call is TRBV27, the J call TRBJ2-7; D gene ambiguous. CDR3 length: 11 residues. In germline, CDR1 is MNHEY, CDR2 SMNVEV (reference sequence). V shed 3 bases and J shed 3 bases, with 3 bases lying between them. CDR3 sequence reads: CASSLGYEQYF. The DNA of the CDR3 is TGTGCCAGCAGTTTGGGCTACGAGCAGTACTTC.

V usage is TRBV18 and J usage is TRBJ2-5, with 10 bases matching TRBD2. J was trimmed by 12 bases and V by 2 bases; bases with no gene match: 6. The CDR3 extends over 13 amino acids. CDR1 KGHSH and CDR2 LQKENI come from the germline V gene. The CDR3 DNA reads TGTGCCAGCTCACCAGAACTAGCGGGGACTAAGTACTTC. It codes for CASSPELAGTKYF.

The V call is TRBV18, the J call TRBJ1-4; possibly TRBD1 for D (6 bases). Germline V gives CDR1 KGHSH, CDR2 LQKENI. The CDR3 is 15 residues long. The V end lost 2 bases, the J end lost 4 bases, and 11 bases lay between the germline ends. This chain's CDR3 is CASSPGGHSNEKLFF. The CDR3 nucleotides read TGTGCCAGCTCACCAGGGGGGCACAGTAATGAAAAACTGTTTTTT.

V is TRBV9 and J is TRBJ2-3; TRBD2 is a possible D gene (6 bases). Deletions cut 6 bases from V and 1 base from J, with 18 bases between. Germline values: CDR1 SGDLS, CDR2 YYNGEE. The CDR3 is 16 amino acids. The CDR3 DNA follows: TGTGCCAGCACCCCCCCCGGGAGATGGGGCACAGATACGCAGTATTTT. Its protein product is CASTPPGRWGTDTQYF.

This clone was counted only a few times. The chain has TRBV4-1 and TRBJ1-3; TRBD1 aligns across 7 bases. Germline CDR1 and CDR2: MGHRA and YSYEKL. This CDR3 has 15 residues. The V gene end was trimmed by 2 bases and the J gene end by 8 bases; junction bases not matched to a gene: 9. Here the CDR3 DNA reads TGCGCCAGCAGCCAATTCGACAGGGTTTCGGACACCATATATTTT. Translation: CASSQFDRVSDTIYF.

The J gene is TRBJ2-7, the V gene TRBV18, with D hard to call. V lost 3 bases, J lost 6 bases, and 18 bases lay in between. The germline CDR1 and CDR2 sequences are KGHSH and LQKENI. The CDR3 loop spans 15 amino acids. The CDR3 spells CASSPAARPKAEQYF. The CDR3 region has the DNA TGTGCCAGCTCACCGGCTGCCCGACCAAAGGCCGAGCAGTACTTC.

On this clone itself: A much larger clone lies one base from this, so it may be a read error. Other DNA sequences of this sample code for an identical CDR3. The chain uses TRBV11-2 and TRBJ2-7; the match to TRBD1 covers 8 bases. This CDR3 spans 14 amino acids. V shed 6 bases, J shed 3 bases, and the junction held 7 bases outside the gene matches. The germline CDR1 and CDR2 sequences are SGHAT and FQNNGV. The CDR3 nucleotides are TGTGCCAGCAGTTCGACAGGGGAAAGCTACGAGCAGTACTTC. Encoded protein: CASSSTGESYEQYF. The complete variable domain, with remaining parts taken from reference TRBV11-2 and TRBJ2-7, reads EAGVAQSPRYKIIEKRQSVAFWCNPISGHATLYWYQQILGQGPKLLIQFQNNGVVDDSQLPKDRFSAERLKGVDSTLKIQPAKLEDSAVYLCASSSTGESYEQYFGPGTRLTVT.

The rearrangement joins TRBV29-1 to TRBJ1-2, with 11 positions matching TRBD1. The ends lost 4 bases at V and 7 bases at J; junction bases unmatched: 5. The V gene's germline CDR1 is SQVTM and CDR2 ANQGSEA. The CDR3 loop spans 13 amino acids. CDR3 sequence reads: CSVAGTGGFGYTF. The DNA of the CDR3 is TGCAGCGTTGCCGGGACAGGGGGATTTGGCTACACCTTC.

The chain links TRBV6-1 to TRBJ1-2, with unresolved D. The CDR3 has 13 amino acids. From germline, CDR1 is MNHNS and CDR2 SASEGT. V was cut by 1 base and J by 4 bases, with 7 bases left in between. CDR3 coding DNA: TGTGCCAGCAGTGAAGGCACAGCCTATGGCTACACCTTC. It yields the protein CASSEGTAYGYTF.

This chain uses TRBV6-5 with TRBJ2-3; perhaps TRBD1 as D (6 bases). The CDR3 length is 15 residues. Trimming left V 7 bases short and J 6 bases short, with 20 bases between. Germline values: CDR1 MNHEY, CDR2 SVGAGI. The CDR3 DNA is TGTGCCAGCACCCTCCGGCAGGGGCGACAGGATACGCAGTATTTT. It is translated as CASTLRQGRQDTQYF.

As to this clone: Other DNA variants within this sample encode the same CDR3. This chain links TRBV3-1 (or the pseudogene TRBV3-2) with TRBJ2-1, with 15 bases identical to TRBD2. This CDR3 is 17 amino acids long. CDR1 LGHDT and CDR2 YNNKEL come from the germline V gene (reference sequence). V shed 2 bases and J 7 bases; nucleotides not matched to a gene: 6. CDR3 sequence reads: CASSQPGLAGGINEQFF. Written as DNA, the CDR3 is TGTGCCAGCAGCCAACCAGGACTAGCGGGGGGGATAAATGAGCAGTTCTTC.

The gene calls are TRBV7-9 and TRBJ2-1, with D perhaps TRBD2 (6 bases). The CDR3 loop spans 12 amino acids. V lost 7 bases, J lost 6 bases, and 10 bases lay in between. Germline lookup yields CDR1 SEHNR and CDR2 FQNEAQ (reference sequence). CDR3 protein: CASTWGGNEQFF. CDR3 nucleotide sequence: TGTGCCAGCACCTGGGGAGGCAATGAGCAGTTCTTC.

This clone was detected a few times. The chain combines TRBV30 with TRBJ1-5, with D unclear. V lost 7 bases and J 7 bases, leaving 17 bases between the germline ends. The CDR3 length is 13 residues. From germline, CDR1 is GTSNPN and CDR2 SVGIG (reference sequence). The CDR3 sequence is CAYSKGWRQPQHF. The CDR3 coding sequence is TGTGCCTACTCGAAAGGGTGGCGCCAGCCCCAGCATTTT.

This chain uses TRBV11-3 with TRBJ2-1; no clear D. This CDR3 is 13 amino acids long. Deletions cut 2 bases from V and 8 bases from J, with 10 bases between. Germline V gene sequence: CDR1 SGHNT, CDR2 YENEEA. The CDR3 loop is CASSLNLADEQFF. The DNA of the CDR3 is TGTGCCAGCAGCTTAAACCTTGCGGATGAGCAGTTCTTC.

This clone was found a few times. The V call is TRBV6-2 or TRBV6-3, the J call TRBJ1-3, with TRBD1 identical over 8 bases. Unmatched junction bases numbered 15, after V lost 5 bases and J lost 3 bases. Per germline, CDR1 MNHEY and CDR2 SVGEGT. This CDR3 is 18 amino acids long. This CDR3 is CASSDRDRNLLDGNTIYF. The CDR3 DNA follows: TGTGCCAGCAGTGACCGGGACAGGAACCTTCTAGATGGAAACACCATATATTTT.

V usage is TRBV6-1 and J usage is TRBJ2-5, with D possibly matching TRBD1 (6 bases). The CDR3 is 15 amino acids. Between the trimmed V and J ends, which lost 1 base and 5 bases, there was a span of 14 bases. CDR1 is MNHNS, CDR2 SASEGT, per germline. The chain's CDR3 is CASSEDWQGRETQYF. The CDR3 nucleotides are TGTGCCAGCAGTGAAGACTGGCAGGGGCGGGAGACCCAGTACTTC.

CDR3 sequence: CASSVMTGTSGNQETQYF. The CDR3 bases are TGTGCCAGCAGCGTCATGACCGGGACTAGCGGAAACCAAGAGACCCAGTACTTC. The chain has TRBV9 and TRBJ2-5; TRBD2 matches at 11 bases. CDR1 and CDR2 from the germline V gene are SGDLS and YYNGEE. CDR3 length equals 18 residues. The junction had 9 bases not matched to a gene; V was cut back by 2 bases and J by 0 bases.

This chain connects TRBV10-3 to TRBJ1-5, with D unclear. Germline values: CDR1 ENHRY, CDR2 SYGVKD. V dropped 9 bases and J dropped 2 bases, with 11 bases sitting between them. The CDR3 runs to 13 residues. The CDR3 DNA reads TGTGCCATTGGGTATGATGGCAATCAGCCCCAGCATTTT. Amino acid sequence: CAIGYDGNQPQHF.